This TCR beta chain is from a study of blood T cell repertoires in COVID-19 (dated by TCRdb to 2019 to 2021). The study in broad terms: Collaborator samples came from the United States, Italy and Spain and covered acute and convalescent phases of COVID-19. The dataset comprised deeply sampled blood TCRbeta repertoires from subjects exposed to, actively infected with, or recovered from COVID-19. The material from the prospective study consisted of cDNA or gDNA derived from T cells, B-cell-depleted T cells, or PBMCs. The sample metadata nearly always contained a de-identified subject ID, COVID-19 status, age in years and sex. HLA class I and class II types, where available, came from metadata supplied by the sample provider rather than from assay-based typing. The repertoires were released in a freely available public database meant as a resource for research on the immune response to SARS-CoV-2. Samples were obtained from the ongoing ImmuneRACE study (first 160 participants) and from roughly 1,300 subjects provided by 6 global collaborators.

The immunoSEQ Assay, a bias-controlled multiplex PCR, was used to amplify TCRbeta CDR3 regions from genomic DNA. In the original analysis: The number of nucleated cells in each sample was estimated by amplification of reference gene primers within the assay. Sequence reads were collapsed and filtered to measure the absolute abundance of every unique TCRbeta CDR3 rearrangement. For each sample, productive Simpson clonality was calculated by taking the square root of Simpson's diversity index across productive rearrangements. TCRdb took over this immuneACCESS table, retaining in-frame rearrangements with V and J assigned. Such tables are incomplete; in checked studies, under half of the missing clones stem from an unresolved V gene, and the remainder is unexplained. The V and J calls and clone size are taken from that table; D and trimming were inferred from the DNA. For this sample there are about 310,000 clones; 87% appear just once. Jointly, the top ten make up just under 9% of the sample.

Here is what the overall study found, with its caveats: Clinical and demographic metadata were provided uncurated, with the amount varying by source and participant.

In the germline V gene (reference sequence), CDR1 corresponds to GTSNPN and CDR2 to SVGIG. V is pruned by 4 bases and J by 3 bases, leaving 4 bases of the junction without a gene match. From its cysteine to its phenylalanine, the CDR3 spans 13 amino acids. This entry keeps only the CDR3 DNA: 39 bases, framed from base 1. In the prospective study, participants were about 18 to 95 years old, resided in about 25 geographic areas of the United States, and were enrolled through a virtual design. In the prospective study, cohorts were assigned on the basis of participant-reported clinical history obtained from a screening survey and a study questionnaire. Recovered participants in ImmuneRACE Cohort 3 were defined by two consecutive negative NP/OP PCR tests, clearance by a healthcare professional, or resolution of symptoms. In the prospective study, whole blood, serum and a nasopharyngeal or oropharyngeal swab were collected from each participant by mobile phlebotomists. Participants in the prospective study had the option to provide additional blood draws and questionnaires over a roughly 2-month period. Blood samples from the prospective study were shipped frozen or at room temperature prior to DNA extraction.

Details on this clone: Which antigen it targets is not known. No quality values exist for individual bases; no much larger clone is one base distant.

The TCR originated in a woman under 30 who had recovered from COVID-19. Sequencing was done on a sample of PBMCs or T cells enriched from blood (not recorded which). Here the chain combines TRBV30 and TRBJ1-2, with TRBD1 identical over 8 junction bases. The CDR3 region reads CAWTGGAHYGYTF. The DNA reads as follows: TGTGCCTGGACAGGGGGCGCACACTATGGCTACACCTTC.